This entry concerns a single T cell receptor (beta chain). Its specificity is not known. Quantitative 5'-RACE was performed with molecular barcodes, and it yielded the TCR beta libraries. Each CDR3 protein gets one entry after TCRdb re-called the 5' RACE reads with MiXCR. Of under 950,000 distinct CDR3 sequences listed, around 20% were seen once; the top ten hold 15% to 20%. Between the trimmed V and J ends, which lost 0 bases and 4 bases, there was a span of 10 bases. Per germline, CDR1 LGHNA and CDR2 YSLEER. CDR3 length: 14 amino acids. The data stem from a study of CD8 T cells in ankylosing spondylitis. Study results and caveats: Researchers reportedly found disease-linked clones significantly enriched in matched ankylosing spondylitis synovial fluid. Ankylosing spondylitis blood appeared to carry a characteristic TCR beta motif of roughly eight highly homologous variants. Prior literature has documented some motif variants in synovial fluid and blood from reactive arthritis. Peripheral blood samples showed relatively rare disease-linked clones, and these clones were CD8+.

The genes are TRBV4-3 and TRBJ2-7; D perhaps matches TRBD2 (5 bases). The receptor comes from a male donor with ankylosing spondylitis. The sample was blood, either unsorted or a sorted T cell fraction (not recorded which). The CDR3 DNA reads TGCGCCAGCAGCCAAGAGAGGGAAGGGTACGAGCAGTACTTC. The encoded protein is CASSQEREGYEQYF.